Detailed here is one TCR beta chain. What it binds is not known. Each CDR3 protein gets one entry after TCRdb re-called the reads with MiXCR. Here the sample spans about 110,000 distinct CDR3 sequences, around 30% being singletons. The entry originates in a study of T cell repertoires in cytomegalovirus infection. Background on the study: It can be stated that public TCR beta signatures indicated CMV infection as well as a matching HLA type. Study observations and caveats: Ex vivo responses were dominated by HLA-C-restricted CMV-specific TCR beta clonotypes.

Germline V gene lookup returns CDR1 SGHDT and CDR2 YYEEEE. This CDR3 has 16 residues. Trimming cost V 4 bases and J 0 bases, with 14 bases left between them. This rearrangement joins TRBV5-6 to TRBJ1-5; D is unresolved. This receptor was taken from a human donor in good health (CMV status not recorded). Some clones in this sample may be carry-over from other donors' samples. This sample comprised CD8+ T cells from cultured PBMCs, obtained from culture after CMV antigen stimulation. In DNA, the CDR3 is TGTGCCAGCAGCGGCGGGGTGGGATATAGCAATCAGCCCCAGCATTTT. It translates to CASSGGVGYSNQPQHF.